Sequencing of this T cell receptor beta chain was carried out in a study of blood T cell repertoires in COVID-19. The wider study: The United States, Italy and Spain were the sources of the acute and convalescent COVID-19 samples. PBMCs, B-cell-depleted T cells, or T cells provided the cDNA or gDNA that made up the material.

The length of the CDR3 is 13 residues. CDR1 is ENHRY and CDR2 is SYGVKD in the germline V gene. The V gene lost 5 bases and the J gene lost 6 bases, with 13 bases spanning the gap. As processed by the authors: Nucleated cell number was recorded as an estimate derived from reference gene primer amplification. Sequencing was performed with immunoSEQ multiplex PCR; in TCRdb, only in-frame clones are kept and a portion is missing. V, J and clone size reflect that table, while D and trimming were determined from the DNA. The table records just over 35,000 clones, 75% to 90% of them present only once. The specimen was peripheral blood. The origin of this receptor is a man aged 60 to 69 with acute or convalescent COVID-19. This chain uses TRBV10-3 with TRBJ1-2; D is perhaps TRBD1 (5 bases). The CDR3 DNA sequence: TGTGCCATCAGTTTACAGGATTTTGATGGCTACACCTTC. It is translated as CAISLQDFDGYTF.